Each of the 14 T cell receptor beta chains below was sequenced from the same sample in a study of shared clonotypes between healthy human individuals. The method was immunoSEQ multiplex PCR; TCRdb's version includes in-frame clones alone and lacks a portion of them. Among 2 million to 3 million clones, just over 90% were seen once, and the ten largest hold around 0.14%. Specimen: naive CD4+ T cells sorted from blood. Subset meaning: CD45RA+ positively selected. These receptors were taken from a man aged 18-30 years in good health.

The chain uses TRBV7-8 and TRBJ2-1; unclear D gene. Germline-derived CDR1 and CDR2 are SGHVS and FQNEAQ. The ends were cut back, 0 bases at V and 10 bases at J, with 4 bases in the middle. This CDR3 has 11 residues. The CDR3 bases are TGTGCCAGCAGCTTAGCGGTGGAGCAGTTCTTC. Its translation is CASSLAVEQFF.

This chain connects TRBV11-3 to TRBJ2-1; the D is unclear. V lost 2 bases and J 5 bases, leaving 7 bases between the germline ends. The CDR3 has 13 amino acids. Germline V CDR1 and CDR2: SGHNT, YENEEA. In DNA, the CDR3 is TGTGCCAGCAGCTTAACGACCGACAATGAGCAGTTCTTC. Protein product: CASSLTTDNEQFF.

The chain combines TRBV14 with TRBJ1-5, with a weak D call TRBD1 (6 bases). Trimming shortened V by 8 bases and J by 6 bases, and 23 bases separated the two germline ends. The germline gives CDR1 SGHDN, CDR2 FVKESK. CDR3 length: 16 residues. CDR3 nucleotide sequence: TGTGCCAGCGGCGGGACACCGAAATTTTTAGGTCAGCCCCAGCATTTT. Its protein is CASGGTPKFLGQPQHF.

This clone was counted between two and nine times. V gene TRBV10-3 combines with J gene TRBJ1-1; D might be TRBD1 (5 bases). Germline-derived CDR1 and CDR2 are ENHRY and SYGVKD. Deletions cut 0 bases from V and 4 bases from J, with 9 bases between. The CDR3 has 14 amino acids. The DNA of the CDR3 is TGTGCCATCAGTGAGTCCTGGCAGGGCACTGAAGCTTTCTTT. It specifies CAISESWQGTEAFF.

V is TRBV5-1 and J is TRBJ2-3; 7 bases agree with TRBD2. V gave up 4 bases and J gave up 8 bases; unmatched junction bases: 7. This CDR3 is built from 13 residues. Germline CDR1 and CDR2: SGHRS and YFSETQ. The CDR3 spells CASSSGTAGTQYF. The DNA of the CDR3 is TGCGCCAGCAGCAGCGGGACTGCAGGTACGCAGTATTTT.

This sequence joins TRBV18 and TRBJ1-1; 10 nucleotides line up with TRBD1. From germline, CDR1 is KGHSH and CDR2 LQKENI. Trimming took 5 bases from V and 5 from J; bases not matched to a gene: 11. This CDR3 spans 16 amino acids. The DNA for the CDR3 is TGTGCCAGCTCAACGACACCGGGACAGGGGATTACTGAAGCTTTCTTT. This sequence encodes CASSTTPGQGITEAFF.

The rearrangement joins TRBV5-1 to TRBJ1-1; tentative D call: TRBD1 (5 bases). CDR1 is SGHRS and CDR2 is YFSETQ in the germline V gene. Trimming stripped 5 bases from V and 1 base from J, with 18 bases between. The CDR3 is made up of 16 amino acids. As DNA, the CDR3 is TGCGCCAGCAGTCATGGGGCGCTAGGAGGGAACACTGAAGCTTTCTTT. It codes for CASSHGALGGNTEAFF. The variable domain in full, with the rest retrieved from reference TRBV5-1 and TRBJ1-1, is KAGVTQTPRYLIKTRGQQVTLSCSPISGHRSVSWYQQTPGQGLQFLFEYFSETQRNKGNFPGRFSGRQFSNSRSEMNVSTLELGDSALYLCASSHGALGGNTEAFFGQGTRLTVV.

The rearrangement joins TRBV28 to TRBJ2-4; 9 positions match TRBD1. The CDR3 has 15 amino acids. Germline V CDR1 and CDR2: MDHEN, SYDVKM. Trimming took 7 bases from V and 4 from J; bases not matched to a gene: 8. In nucleotides, the CDR3 is TGTGCCAGCATGACGGGACAGGGTAATAAAAACATTCAGTACTTC. This translates into CASMTGQGNKNIQYF.

This chain links TRBV5-1 with TRBJ2-5, with D perhaps matching TRBD1 (5 bases). V was shortened by 5 bases and J by 1 base, with 12 bases between the two germline ends. The CDR3 is 14 amino acids. In germline, CDR1 is SGHRS, CDR2 YFSETQ. The CDR3 nucleotides are TGCGCCAGCAGGCCGGAGACAGTCCAAGAGACCCAGTACTTC. Translating it yields CASRPETVQETQYF.

The J gene is TRBJ2-1, the V gene TRBV6-1, with TRBD2 matching 9 bases. The CDR3 has 15 amino acids. Germline assignment: CDR1 MNHNS and CDR2 SASEGT. Unmatched junction bases numbered 5, after V lost 1 base and J lost 7 bases. CDR3 sequence reads: CASSEGSSGRNEQFF. CDR3 nucleotide sequence: TGTGCCAGCAGTGAAGGGAGTAGCGGGAGAAATGAGCAGTTCTTC.

V gene TRBV12-5 combines with J gene TRBJ2-7; D unclear. The CDR3 has 14 amino acids. CDR1 and CDR2 (germline): LGHNT, FRNRAP. The V and J ends lost 7 bases and 0 bases respectively, with 13 bases between them. CDR3 sequence reads: CASAPQAHSYEQYF. The CDR3 DNA reads TGTGCTAGTGCCCCCCAGGCTCACTCCTACGAGCAGTACTTC.

The chain's CDR3 is CASSFDGTGGTQYF. In nucleotides, the CDR3 is TGTGCCAGCAGCTTTGACGGGACGGGCGGGACCCAGTACTTC. V and J are TRBV7-9 and TRBJ2-5, with D perhaps given as TRBD1 or TRBD2 (5 bases each). CDR1 is SEHNR, CDR2 FQNEAQ, per germline (reference sequence). V was trimmed by 3 bases and J by 7 bases, leaving 15 bases between them. The length of the CDR3 is 14 residues.

The rearrangement joins TRBV6-7 to TRBJ2-7, with 9 bases matching TRBD1. TRBV6-7 is classed as an ORF, of uncertain function. The CDR3 runs to 15 residues. J was trimmed by 7 bases and V by 2 bases; bases with no gene match: 9. The DNA for the CDR3 is TGTGCCAGCAGTTACCCGGAACAGGGGGCGCGGGAGCAGTACTTC. The encoded protein is CASSYPEQGAREQYF.

The chain recombines TRBV5-4 with TRBJ1-2; 8 nucleotides agree with TRBD1. The CDR3 consists of 15 residues. Germline V gene data show CDR1 as SGHNT and CDR2 as YYREEE (reference sequence). Germline trimming cut 5 bases from V and 4 bases from J; bases unmatched to any gene: 10. For the CDR3, the DNA is TGTGCCAGCAGAATCAATGACAGGGGTGCCTATGGCTACACCTTC. As protein: CASRINDRGAYGYTF. The full variable domain, with the rest looked up from reference TRBV5-4 and TRBJ1-2, is ETGVTQSPTHLIKTRGQQVTLRCSSQSGHNTVSWYQQALGQGPQFIFQYYREEENGRGNFPPRFSGLQFPNYSSELNVNALELDDSALYLCASRINDRGAYGYTFGSGTRLTVV.